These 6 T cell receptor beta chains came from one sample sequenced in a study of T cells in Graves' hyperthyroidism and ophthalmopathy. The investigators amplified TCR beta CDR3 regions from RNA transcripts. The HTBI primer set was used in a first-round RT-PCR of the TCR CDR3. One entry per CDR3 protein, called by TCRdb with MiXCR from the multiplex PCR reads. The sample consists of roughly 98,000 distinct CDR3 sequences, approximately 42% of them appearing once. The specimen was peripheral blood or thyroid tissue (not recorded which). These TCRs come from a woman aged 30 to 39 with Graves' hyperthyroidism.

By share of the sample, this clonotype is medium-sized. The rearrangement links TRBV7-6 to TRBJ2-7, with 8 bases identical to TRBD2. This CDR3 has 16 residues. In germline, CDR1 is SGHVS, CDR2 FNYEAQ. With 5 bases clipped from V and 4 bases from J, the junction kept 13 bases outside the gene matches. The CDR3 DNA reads TGTGCCAGCAGCCCAGAGAGCGGGAGTCTGGGGTACGAGCAGTACTTC. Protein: CASSPESGSLGYEQYF. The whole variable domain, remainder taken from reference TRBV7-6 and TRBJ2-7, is GAGVSQSPRYKVTKRGQDVALRCDPISGHVSLYWYRQALGQGPEFLTYFNYEAQQDKSGLPNDRFSAERPEGSISTLTIQRTEQRDSAMYRCASSPESGSLGYEQYFGPGTRLTVT.

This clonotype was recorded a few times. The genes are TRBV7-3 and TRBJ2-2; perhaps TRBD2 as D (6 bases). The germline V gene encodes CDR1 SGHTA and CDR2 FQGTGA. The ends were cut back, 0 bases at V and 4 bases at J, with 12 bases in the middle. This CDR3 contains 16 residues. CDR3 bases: TGTGCCAGCAGCTTAACGGGGGGAGGTGTCACCGGGGAGCTGTTTTTT. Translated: CASSLTGGGVTGELFF.

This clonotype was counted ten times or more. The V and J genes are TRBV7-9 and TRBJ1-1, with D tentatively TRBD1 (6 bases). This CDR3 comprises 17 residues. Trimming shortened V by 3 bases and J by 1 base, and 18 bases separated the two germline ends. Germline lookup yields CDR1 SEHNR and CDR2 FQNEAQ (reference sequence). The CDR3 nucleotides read TGTGCCAGCAGCTTTACCCCCGGGGGGGCGGGGAACACTGAAGCTTTCTTT. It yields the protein CASSFTPGGAGNTEAFF.

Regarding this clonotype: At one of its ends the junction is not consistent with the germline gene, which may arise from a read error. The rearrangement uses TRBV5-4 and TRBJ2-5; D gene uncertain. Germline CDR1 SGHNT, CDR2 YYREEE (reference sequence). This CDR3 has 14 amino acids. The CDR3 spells CASSWRPASKTQCF. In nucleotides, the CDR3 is TGTGCCAGCAGCTGGCGGCCAGCCAGCAAGACCCAGTGCTTC.

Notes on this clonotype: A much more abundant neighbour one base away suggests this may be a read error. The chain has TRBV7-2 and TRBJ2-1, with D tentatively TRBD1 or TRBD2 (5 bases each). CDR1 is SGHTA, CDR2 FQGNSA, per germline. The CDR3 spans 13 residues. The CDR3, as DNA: TGTGCCGGCAGCTTAACGGGACGGGTGGAGCAGTTCTTC. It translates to CAGSLTGRVEQFF. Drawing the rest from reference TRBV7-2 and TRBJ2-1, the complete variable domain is GAGVSQSPSNKVTEKGKDVELRCDPISGHTALYWYRQSLGQGLEFLIYFQGNSAPDKSGLPSDRFSAERTGGSVSTLTIQRTQQEDSAVYLCAGSLTGRVEQFFGPGTRLTVL.

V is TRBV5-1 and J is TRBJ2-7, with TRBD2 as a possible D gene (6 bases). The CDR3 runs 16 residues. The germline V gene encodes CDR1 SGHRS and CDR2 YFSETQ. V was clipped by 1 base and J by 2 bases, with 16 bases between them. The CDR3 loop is CASSLQRQGGTYEQYF. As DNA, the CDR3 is TGCGCCAGCAGCTTGCAACGCCAGGGAGGAACCTACGAGCAGTACTTC.